Sequencing of this T cell receptor beta chain was carried out in a study of blood T cell repertoires in COVID-19. In the study's own analysis: Estimation of nucleated cell counts was performed using reference gene primer amplification. Method: immunoSEQ multiplex PCR; TCRdb's copy keeps in-frame clones and lacks some. That table is the source of V, J and clone size, and D and trimming were worked out from the DNA. The table records fewer than 30,000 clones, around 86% of them present only once. V lost 1 base and J lost 2, with 14 bases in between. The CDR3 contains 16 residues. The germline V gene encodes CDR1 SEHNR and CDR2 FQNEAQ (reference sequence).

Material for sequencing was peripheral blood. The sequence was collected from a human donor in a cohort sampled during active COVID-19. The rearrangement uses TRBV7-9 and TRBJ1-2, with a possible D match to TRBD1 (5 bases). DNA for the CDR3: TGTGCCAGCAGCTTAGAGGGGCCTGGGCGCAACTATGGCTACACCTTC. Its translation: CASSLEGPGRNYGYTF.